These 24 T cell receptor beta chains share one sample of origin, sequenced in a study of CD8 T cells in ankylosing spondylitis. General study findings and limits: Ankylosing spondylitis blood seemed to carry a telltale TCR beta motif made of about 8 highly homologous variants.

These receptors lack a known antigen. TCRdb reprocessed the 5' RACE reads via MiXCR and lists one record per CDR3 protein. This sample has roughly 300,000 distinct CDR3 sequences, with 6.5% to 10% found just once. Material for sequencing was blood, either unsorted or a sorted T cell fraction (not recorded which). All receptors derive from a male donor with ankylosing spondylitis.

The chain is built from TRBV9 and TRBJ2-1; TRBD2 matches at 7 bases. The CDR3 has 15 amino acids. Germline lookup yields CDR1 SGDLS and CDR2 YYNGEE. V dropped 0 bases and J dropped 6; count of bases not matched to a gene: 6. CDR3 protein: CASSVEAGAGNEQFF. The DNA for the CDR3 is TGTGCCAGCAGCGTAGAGGCGGGAGCAGGCAATGAGCAGTTCTTC.

The chain is built from TRBV3-1 and TRBJ2-3, with TRBD2 matching 7 bases. There are 15 residues in the CDR3. J lost 2 bases, V lost 2 bases, and 4 bases had no gene match. Germline V gene sequence: CDR1 LGHDT, CDR2 YNNKEL (reference sequence). This CDR3 reads CASSQTAGSTDTQYF. The CDR3 DNA follows: TGTGCCAGCAGCCAAACAGCGGGATCCACAGATACGCAGTATTTT.

The chain employs TRBV5-5 and TRBJ1-6; D call uncertain. Between the trimmed V and J ends, which lost 4 bases and 8 bases, there was a span of 19 bases. Germline-derived CDR1 and CDR2 are SGHKS and YYEKEE (reference sequence). The CDR3 sequence is 16 residues long. The CDR3 DNA reads TGTGCCAGCAGCCCGGGAGGATTCCCAACTTATTCACCCCTCCACTTT. It translates to CASSPGGFPTYSPLHF.

This sequence joins TRBV6-5 and TRBJ1-2, with 7 nucleotides matching TRBD1. This CDR3 is 11 amino acids long. Germline CDR1 reads MNHEY; CDR2 reads SVGAGI. Losses at the gene ends were 10 bases for V and 4 bases for J; bases not matched to a gene: 3. DNA for the CDR3: TGTGCCACCAGGGACAGCTATGGCTACACCTTC. It codes for CATRDSYGYTF.

This clonotype was observed at least ten times. The chain links TRBV20-1 to TRBJ2-3, with 10 nucleotides matching TRBD2. Germline V gene lookup returns CDR1 DFQATT and CDR2 SNEGSKA (reference sequence). This CDR3 is built from 12 residues. J was trimmed by 5 bases and V by 5 bases; bases with no gene match: 1. Here the CDR3 reads CSARTSGDTQYF. CDR3 in DNA: TGCAGTGCTCGGACTAGCGGAGATACGCAGTATTTT.

In this sample, this clonotype turned up many times. The chain joins TRBV5-1 to TRBJ2-7; D gene uncertain. V was clipped by 4 bases and J by 2 bases, with 13 bases between them. The CDR3 is 14 residues long. Germline CDR1 is SGHRS and CDR2 is YFSETQ. The CDR3 nucleotides read TGCGCCAGCAGCCCCCGGCGCAGAACCTACGAGCAGTACTTC. Translation: CASSPRRRTYEQYF. Together with reference TRBV5-1 and TRBJ2-7, the CDR3 gives the full variable domain: KAGVTQTPRYLIKTRGQQVTLSCSPISGHRSVSWYQQTPGQGLQFLFEYFSETQRNKGNFPGRFSGRQFSNSRSEMNVSTLELGDSALYLCASSPRRRTYEQYFGPGTRLTVT.

This sequence joins TRBV7-8 and TRBJ1-2; D not resolved. Trimming cost V 1 base and J 2 bases, with 2 bases left between them. There are 12 residues in the CDR3. Germline CDR1 reads SGHVS; CDR2 reads FQNEAQ. CDR3 coding DNA: TGTGCCAGCAGCTTAGTCAACTATGGCTACACCTTC. Translating gives CASSLVNYGYTF.

This clonotype was seen ten or more times. CDR3 protein: CASSLSGSGTYNEQFF. As DNA, the CDR3 is TGCGCCAGCAGCTTGAGCGGGAGCGGCACCTACAATGAGCAGTTCTTC. The chain recombines TRBV5-1 with TRBJ2-1, with 8 bases aligning to TRBD2. Germline CDR1 SGHRS, CDR2 YFSETQ. V shed 1 base, J shed 2 bases, and the junction held 5 bases outside the gene matches. This CDR3 has 16 amino acids.

The chain joins TRBV5-1 to TRBJ2-6; TRBD1 matches at 10 bases. This CDR3 has 17 amino acids. V dropped 4 bases and J dropped 2; count of bases not matched to a gene: 6. Germline-derived CDR1 and CDR2 are SGHRS and YFSETQ. Here the CDR3 reads CASSPRTGGTGANVLTF. In DNA, the CDR3 is TGCGCCAGCAGCCCCCGGACAGGGGGGACTGGGGCCAACGTCCTGACTTTC.

This clonotype was seen a few times. In DNA, the CDR3 is TGTGCCAGCGGGCAGGCGACTCCCAACACCGGGGAGCTGTTTTTT. Its translation: CASGQATPNTGELFF. The chain couples TRBV2 to TRBJ2-2; D is unresolved. This CDR3 has 15 amino acids. The germline gives CDR1 SNHLY, CDR2 FYNNEI. V gave up 8 bases and J gave up 2 bases, with 15 bases separating them.

V and J are TRBV11-3 and TRBJ2-1; 7 nucleotides line up with TRBD2. Unmatched junction bases numbered 12, after V lost 0 bases and J lost 7 bases. Germline values: CDR1 SGHNT, CDR2 YENEEA. The CDR3 is 17 amino acids. The CDR3 is CASSLDGLSSGPNEQFF. The DNA for the CDR3 is TGTGCCAGCAGCTTAGACGGGTTGAGTAGCGGGCCGAATGAGCAGTTCTTC. Full variable domain (rest looked up from reference TRBV11-3 and TRBJ2-1): EAGVVQSPRYKIIEKKQPVAFWCNPISGHNTLYWYLQNLGQGPELLIRYENEEAVDDSQLPKDRFSAERLKGVDSTLKIQPAELGDSAVYLCASSLDGLSSGPNEQFFGPGTRLTVL.

The sample holds a few counts of this clonotype. The chain is built from TRBV6-2 or TRBV6-3 and TRBJ2-1, with TRBD2 matching 8 bases. The V segment lost 4 bases and the J segment 9 bases; nucleotides outside the gene matches: 17. This CDR3 is 17 amino acids long. Germline CDR1 and CDR2: MNHEY and SVGEGT. The CDR3 region is CASSSPGAGGFGSEQFF. CDR3 DNA: TGTGCCAGCAGTTCCCCTGGGGCGGGAGGCTTTGGCTCTGAGCAGTTCTTC.

This clonotype was found a few times. The chain joins TRBV11-1 to TRBJ2-7, with 10 bases lining up with TRBD2. The germline gives CDR1 SGHAT, CDR2 FQDESV (reference sequence). Losses at the gene ends were 2 bases for V and 8 bases for J; bases not matched to a gene: 18. This CDR3 has 18 amino acids. The CDR3 bases are TGTGCCAGCAGCTTATTATCCATAGCGGGAGGCCAAGGGGTGCAGCAGTACTTC. It translates to CASSLLSIAGGQGVQQYF.

The gene calls are TRBV20-1 and TRBJ2-4; 9 positions match TRBD2. Per the germline V gene, CDR1 is DFQATT and CDR2 is SNEGSKA (reference sequence). The ends lost 0 bases at V and 1 base at J; junction bases unmatched: 4. The CDR3 runs to 16 residues. The CDR3: CSARDWTSEAKNIQYF. CDR3 sequence (DNA): TGCAGTGCTAGAGATTGGACTAGCGAGGCCAAAAACATTCAGTACTTC.

This clonotype turned up a few times. The CDR3 coding sequence is TGTGCCAGCAGTTTACTAGCAGCTAACAATGAGCAGTTCTTC. This codes for CASSLLAANNEQFF. The chain has TRBV12-3 or TRBV12-4 and TRBJ2-1; a possible D gene is TRBD2 (5 bases). This CDR3 has 14 amino acids. V was trimmed by 2 bases and J by 5 bases, leaving 10 bases between them.

The chain couples TRBV20-1 to TRBJ2-1, with D perhaps TRBD1 (6 bases). V gave up 0 bases and J gave up 3 bases, with 9 bases separating them. Germline CDR1 is DFQATT and CDR2 is SNEGSKA (reference sequence). This CDR3 has 14 amino acids. The CDR3 reads CSARDHRDYNEQFF. The CDR3 nucleotides read TGCAGTGCTAGAGACCACAGGGACTACAATGAGCAGTTCTTC.

This clonotype was detected a few times. The chain links TRBV9 to TRBJ2-1; D is unresolved. Germline V gives CDR1 SGDLS, CDR2 YYNGEE. Trimming removed 3 bases from V and 7 bases from J, with 8 bases in between. The CDR3 is made up of 12 amino acids. The CDR3 loop reads CASSAPPNEQFF. CDR3 nucleotides: TGTGCCAGCAGCGCCCCTCCAAATGAGCAGTTCTTC.

This clonotype was seen more than once but under ten times. The V and J genes are TRBV9 and TRBJ2-7; tentatively, D is TRBD2 (6 bases). Germline CDR1 is SGDLS and CDR2 is YYNGEE. This CDR3 region has 16 residues. With 7 bases removed from V and 1 base from J, the gap between germline ends came to 21 bases. The CDR3 nucleotides read TGTGCCAGCGGTAGCCCCCCGGGGGTTACGTCCTACGAGCAGTACTTC. It translates to CASGSPPGVTSYEQYF.

This clonotype was detected a few times. The V and J genes are TRBV7-9 and TRBJ1-1; 7 bases align to TRBD1. J lost 8 bases, V lost 5 bases, and 14 bases had no gene match. The CDR3 is made up of 15 amino acids. The germline V gene has CDR1 SEHNR and CDR2 FQNEAQ (reference sequence). The CDR3 loop reads CASSPPTTRQGEAFF. Here the CDR3 DNA reads TGTGCCAGCAGCCCTCCCACAACCCGACAGGGCGAAGCTTTCTTT.

This clonotype was seen a few times. V gene TRBV4-2 combines with J gene TRBJ2-2; possibly TRBD2 for D (6 bases). V was pared by 1 base and J by 9 bases, with 15 bases between. The CDR3 sequence is 15 residues long. Germline lookup yields CDR1 LGHNA and CDR2 YNFKEQ. Here the CDR3 reads CASSQVGGSVWELFF. CDR3 sequence (DNA): TGTGCCAGCAGCCAAGTTGGAGGGTCAGTGTGGGAGCTGTTTTTT.

This clonotype has at least ten counts. The gene calls are TRBV12-3 or TRBV12-4 and TRBJ1-4; no firm D call. The CDR3 length is 17 residues. V gave up 3 bases and J gave up 5 bases, with 19 bases separating them. The CDR3 nucleotides read TGTGCCAGCAGTTTGAGTCTTTTGGGTCCCCTGAATGAAAAACTGTTTTTT. Translated: CASSLSLLGPLNEKLFF.

This clonotype was seen a few times. J is TRBJ1-2 and V is TRBV29-1; D perhaps matches TRBD1 (5 bases). Germline V lookup: CDR1 SQVTM, CDR2 ANQGSEA. Trimming took off 7 bases at V and 2 bases at J, with 11 bases between the two ends. The CDR3 totals 12 residues. CDR3 amino acids: CSARGGNYGYTF. The CDR3, as DNA: TGCAGCGCCCGGGGGGGGAACTATGGCTACACCTTC.

The rearrangement uses TRBV5-6 and TRBJ2-5; D remains unclear. Looked up from germline, CDR1 is SGHDT and CDR2 is YYEEEE. The CDR3 runs 11 residues. Trimming took off 1 base at V and 4 bases at J, with 2 bases between the two ends. The CDR3 here is CASSLIETQYF. CDR3 bases: TGTGCCAGCAGCTTGATAGAGACCCAGTACTTC.

The J gene is TRBJ2-3, the V gene TRBV20-1, with TRBD2 matching over 9 bases. Trimming cost V 4 bases and J 4 bases; bases outside gene matches: 18. The CDR3 extends over 18 amino acids. The germline V gene encodes CDR1 DFQATT and CDR2 SNEGSKA (reference sequence). The CDR3 region has the DNA TGCAGTGCTACGACAGGGTATGCGACAGCGGGAGGACCAGATACGCAGTATTTT. This translates into CSATTGYATAGGPDTQYF.